The clone carrying this T cell receptor beta chain has only a few counts. Its specificity is unknown. Germline V gene sequence: CDR1 SQVTM, CDR2 ANQGSEA. Trimming shortened V by 4 bases and J by 3 bases, and 9 bases separated the two germline ends. The CDR3 loop spans 13 amino acids. The data originate from a study of T-cell reconstitution after alpha-beta-depleted transplantation in children. As it was prepared, the TCRbeta library received unique molecular identifiers. One entry per CDR3 protein, called by TCRdb with MiXCR from the PCR reads. The sample holds over 15,000 distinct CDR3 sequences; approximately 13% are singletons and the top ten take over 30%. General study points: Reports say that about two months after transplant, the alpha-beta T cells came out of several hundred graft clones that had expanded. Recipient T cells and thymic progenitors that survived were the source of the high TCRbeta diversity seen at day 60 in some patients. One year post-transplant, T-cell counts and diversity were largely derived from T cells produced anew.

The origin of this receptor is a female patient aged 2-9 years who had a stem cell transplant for congenital amegakaryocytic thrombocytopenia, so the T cells may come from the graft donor. This specimen consisted of PBMCs, mostly from graft donor cells, obtained 60 days after TCRalphabeta/CD19-depleted stem cell transplant. This chain connects TRBV29-1 to TRBJ2-2, with D perhaps TRBD1 (5 bases). The CDR3 loop is CSVVGVDTGELFF. CDR3 nucleotides: TGCAGCGTTGTAGGGGTAGACACCGGGGAGCTGTTTTTT.